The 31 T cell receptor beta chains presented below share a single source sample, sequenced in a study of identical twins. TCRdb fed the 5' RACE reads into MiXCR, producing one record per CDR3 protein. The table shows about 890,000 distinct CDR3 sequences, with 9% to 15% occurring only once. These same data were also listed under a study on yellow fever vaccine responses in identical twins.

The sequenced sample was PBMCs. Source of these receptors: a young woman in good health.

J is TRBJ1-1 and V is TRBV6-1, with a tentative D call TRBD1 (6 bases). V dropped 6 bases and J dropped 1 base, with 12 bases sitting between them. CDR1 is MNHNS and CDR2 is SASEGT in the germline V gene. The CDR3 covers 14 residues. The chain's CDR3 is CASSPGHQNTEAFF. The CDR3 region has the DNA TGTGCCAGCAGCCCGGGACACCAGAACACTGAAGCTTTCTTT.

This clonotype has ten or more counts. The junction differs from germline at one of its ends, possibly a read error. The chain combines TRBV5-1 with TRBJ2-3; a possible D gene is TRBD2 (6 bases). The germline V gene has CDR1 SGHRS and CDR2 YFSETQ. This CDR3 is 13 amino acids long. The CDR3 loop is CASSLAGTDTQYF. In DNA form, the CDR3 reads TGTGCCAGCAGCTTAGCGGGCACAGATACGCAGTATTTT.

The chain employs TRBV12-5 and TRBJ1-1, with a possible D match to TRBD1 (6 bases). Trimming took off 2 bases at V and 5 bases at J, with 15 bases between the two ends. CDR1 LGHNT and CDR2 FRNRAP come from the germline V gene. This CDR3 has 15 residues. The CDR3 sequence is CASGLFLGGHTEAFF. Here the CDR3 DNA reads TGTGCTAGTGGTTTGTTCCTTGGGGGGCATACTGAAGCTTTCTTT.

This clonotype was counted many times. The CDR3 sequence is CSVGHNIHEQYF. The CDR3 DNA reads TGCAGCGTTGGGCACAACATCCACGAGCAGTACTTC. J is TRBJ2-7 and V is TRBV29-1; D is unresolved. This CDR3 comprises 12 residues. Germline CDR1 and CDR2: SQVTM and ANQGSEA. V gave up 4 bases and J gave up 5 bases, with 12 bases separating them.

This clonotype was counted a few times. The CDR3 loop reads CASSQGFRTGSANEQFF. The CDR3 DNA is TGTGCCAGCAGCCAAGGGTTTAGGACAGGGTCCGCGAATGAGCAGTTCTTC. V usage is TRBV3-1 and J usage is TRBJ2-1; 8 bases match TRBD1. This CDR3 contains 17 residues. Unmatched junction bases numbered 12, after V lost 1 base and J lost 7 bases. Germline V CDR1 and CDR2: LGHDT, YNNKEL (reference sequence).

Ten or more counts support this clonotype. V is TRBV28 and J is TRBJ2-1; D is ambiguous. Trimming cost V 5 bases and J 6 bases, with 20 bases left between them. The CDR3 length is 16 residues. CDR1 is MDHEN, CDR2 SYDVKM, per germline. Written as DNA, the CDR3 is TGTGCCAGCAGTCCCGCCTTATGGGGTTCGGGCAATGAGCAGTTCTTC. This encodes CASSPALWGSGNEQFF.

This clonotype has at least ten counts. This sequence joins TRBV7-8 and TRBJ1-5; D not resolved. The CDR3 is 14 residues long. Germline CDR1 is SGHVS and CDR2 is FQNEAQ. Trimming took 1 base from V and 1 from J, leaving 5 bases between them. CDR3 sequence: CASSLVHSNQPQHF. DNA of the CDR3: TGTGCCAGCAGCTTAGTACACAGCAATCAGCCCCAGCATTTT.

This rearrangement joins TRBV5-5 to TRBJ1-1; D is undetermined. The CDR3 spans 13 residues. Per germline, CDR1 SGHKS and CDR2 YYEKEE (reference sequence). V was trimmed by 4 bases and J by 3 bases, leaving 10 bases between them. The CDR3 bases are TGTGCCAGCAGCCGGCAGAGCTACACTGAAGCTTTCTTT. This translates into CASSRQSYTEAFF.

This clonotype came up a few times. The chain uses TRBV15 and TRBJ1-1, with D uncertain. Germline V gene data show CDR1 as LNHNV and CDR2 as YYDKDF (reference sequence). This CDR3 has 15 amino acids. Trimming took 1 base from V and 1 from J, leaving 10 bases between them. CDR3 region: CATSRADSKNTEAFF. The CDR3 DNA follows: TGTGCCACCAGCAGAGCCGATAGCAAGAACACTGAAGCTTTCTTT.

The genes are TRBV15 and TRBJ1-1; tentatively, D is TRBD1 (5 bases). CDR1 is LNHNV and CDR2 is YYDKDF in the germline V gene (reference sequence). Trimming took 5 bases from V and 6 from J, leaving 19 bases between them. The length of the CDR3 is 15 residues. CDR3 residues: CATSGATAGRPEAFF. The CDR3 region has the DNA TGTGCCACCAGCGGGGCCACTGCGGGGAGGCCTGAAGCTTTCTTT.

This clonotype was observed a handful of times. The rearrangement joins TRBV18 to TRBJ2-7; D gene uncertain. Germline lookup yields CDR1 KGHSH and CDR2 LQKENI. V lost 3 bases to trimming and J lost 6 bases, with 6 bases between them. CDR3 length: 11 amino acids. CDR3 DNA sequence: TGTGCCAGCTCACCCGGTGGCGAGCAGTACGTC. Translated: CASSPGGEQYV.

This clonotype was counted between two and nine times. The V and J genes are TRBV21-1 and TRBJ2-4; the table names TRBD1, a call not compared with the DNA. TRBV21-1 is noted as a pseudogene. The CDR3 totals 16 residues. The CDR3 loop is CASSVPGAGGKNIQYF. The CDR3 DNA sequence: TGTGCCAGCAGTGTACCCGGGGCTGGGGGAAAAAACATTCAGTACTTC.

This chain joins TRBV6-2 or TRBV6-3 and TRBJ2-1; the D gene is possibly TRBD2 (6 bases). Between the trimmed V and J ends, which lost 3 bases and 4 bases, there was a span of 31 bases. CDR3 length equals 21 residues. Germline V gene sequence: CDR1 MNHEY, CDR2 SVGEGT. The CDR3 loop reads CASSYKATIVTGLAMYNEQFF. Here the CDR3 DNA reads TGTGCCAGCAGTTATAAAGCCACCATCGTAACGGGACTCGCAATGTACAATGAGCAGTTCTTC.

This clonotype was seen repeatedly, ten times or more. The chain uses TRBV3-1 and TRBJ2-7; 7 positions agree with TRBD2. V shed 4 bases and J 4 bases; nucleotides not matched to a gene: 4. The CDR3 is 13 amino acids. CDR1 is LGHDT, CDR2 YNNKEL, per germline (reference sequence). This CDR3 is CASSPSGGYEQYF. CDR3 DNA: TGTGCCAGCAGCCCGTCGGGGGGTTACGAGCAGTACTTC.

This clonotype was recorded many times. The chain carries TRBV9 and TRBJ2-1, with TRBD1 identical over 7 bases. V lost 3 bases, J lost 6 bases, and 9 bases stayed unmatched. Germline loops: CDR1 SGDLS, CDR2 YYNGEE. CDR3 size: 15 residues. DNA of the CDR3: TGTGCCAGCAGCGCATCCGGGACAGCCCGCAATGAGCAGTTCTTC. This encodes CASSASGTARNEQFF.

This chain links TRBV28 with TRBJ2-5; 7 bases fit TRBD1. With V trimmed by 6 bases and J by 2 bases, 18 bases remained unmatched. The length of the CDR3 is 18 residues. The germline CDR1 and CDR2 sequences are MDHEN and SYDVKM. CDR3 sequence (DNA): TGTGCCAGCAGACCCTTCTGGCGACAGGGAAAACAACAAGAGACCCAGTACTTC. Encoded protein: CASRPFWRQGKQQETQYF.

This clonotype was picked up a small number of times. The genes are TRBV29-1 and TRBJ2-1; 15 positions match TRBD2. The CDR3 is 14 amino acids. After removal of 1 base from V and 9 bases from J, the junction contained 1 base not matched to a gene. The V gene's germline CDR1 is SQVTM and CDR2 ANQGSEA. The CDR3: CSVEGGLAGGEQFF. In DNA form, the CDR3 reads TGCAGCGTTGAAGGGGGACTAGCGGGGGGTGAGCAGTTCTTC.

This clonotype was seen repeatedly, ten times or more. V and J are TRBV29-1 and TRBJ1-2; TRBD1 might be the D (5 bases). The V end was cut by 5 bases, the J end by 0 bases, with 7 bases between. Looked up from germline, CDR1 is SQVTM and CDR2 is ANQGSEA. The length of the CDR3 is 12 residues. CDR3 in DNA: TGCAGCGTTATGGACACTAACTATGGCTACACCTTC. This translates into CSVMDTNYGYTF.

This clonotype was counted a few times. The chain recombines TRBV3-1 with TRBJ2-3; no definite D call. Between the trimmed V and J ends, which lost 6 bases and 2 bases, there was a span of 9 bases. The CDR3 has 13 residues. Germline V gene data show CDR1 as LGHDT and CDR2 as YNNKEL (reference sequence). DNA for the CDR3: TGTGCCAGCAGGAGGCAGGCCACAGATACGCAGTATTTT. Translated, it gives CASRRQATDTQYF.

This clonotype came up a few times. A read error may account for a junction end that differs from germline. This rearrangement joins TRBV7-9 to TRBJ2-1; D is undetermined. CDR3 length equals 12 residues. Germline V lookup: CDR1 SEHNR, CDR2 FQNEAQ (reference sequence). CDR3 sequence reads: CSSSFTPFEQFF. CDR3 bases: TGTTCCAGCAGCTTTACCCCTTTCGAGCAGTTCTTC.

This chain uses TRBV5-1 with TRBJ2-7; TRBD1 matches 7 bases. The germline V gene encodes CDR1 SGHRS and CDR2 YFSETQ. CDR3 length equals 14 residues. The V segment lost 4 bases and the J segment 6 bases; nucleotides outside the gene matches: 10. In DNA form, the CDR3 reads TGCGCCAGCAGCACATCGAGGGGGCAATCCGAGCAGTACTTC. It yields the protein CASSTSRGQSEQYF.

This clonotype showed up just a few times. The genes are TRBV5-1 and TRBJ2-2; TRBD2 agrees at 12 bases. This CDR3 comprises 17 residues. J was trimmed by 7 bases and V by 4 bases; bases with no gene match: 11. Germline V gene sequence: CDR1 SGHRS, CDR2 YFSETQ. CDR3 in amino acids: CASSGLAGTASVGELFF. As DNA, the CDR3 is TGCGCCAGCAGCGGACTAGCGGGAACGGCATCGGTCGGGGAGCTGTTTTTT. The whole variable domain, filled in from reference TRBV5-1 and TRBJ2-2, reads KAGVTQTPRYLIKTRGQQVTLSCSPISGHRSVSWYQQTPGQGLQFLFEYFSETQRNKGNFPGRFSGRQFSNSRSEMNVSTLELGDSALYLCASSGLAGTASVGELFFGEGSRLTVL.

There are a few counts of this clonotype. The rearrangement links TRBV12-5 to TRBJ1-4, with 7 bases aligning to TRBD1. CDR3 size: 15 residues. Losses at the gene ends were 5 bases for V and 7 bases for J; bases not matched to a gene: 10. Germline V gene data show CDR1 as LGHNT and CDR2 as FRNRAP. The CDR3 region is CASGPPQGWGEKLFF. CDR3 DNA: TGTGCTAGTGGTCCCCCACAGGGGTGGGGTGAAAAACTGTTTTTT.

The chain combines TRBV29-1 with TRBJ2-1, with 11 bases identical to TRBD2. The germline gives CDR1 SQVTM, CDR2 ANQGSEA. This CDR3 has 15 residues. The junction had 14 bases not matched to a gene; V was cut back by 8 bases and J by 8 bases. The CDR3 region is CSFSGRAFGIDEQFF. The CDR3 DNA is TGCAGCTTTAGCGGGAGGGCCTTTGGTATTGATGAGCAGTTCTTC.

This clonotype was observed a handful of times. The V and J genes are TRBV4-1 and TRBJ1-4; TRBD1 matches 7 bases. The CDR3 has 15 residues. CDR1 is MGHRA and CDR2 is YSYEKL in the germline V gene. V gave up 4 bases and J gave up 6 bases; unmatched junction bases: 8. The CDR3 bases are TGCGCCAGCAGCCCTGGCGACAGGGATTATGAAAAACTGTTTTTT. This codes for CASSPGDRDYEKLFF.

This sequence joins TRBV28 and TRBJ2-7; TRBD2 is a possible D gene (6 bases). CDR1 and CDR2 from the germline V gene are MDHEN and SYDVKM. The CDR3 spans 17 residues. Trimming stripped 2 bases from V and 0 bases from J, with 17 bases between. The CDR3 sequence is CASSLGSLARTSYEQYF. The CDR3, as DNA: TGTGCCAGCAGTTTAGGGTCCCTAGCGCGGACCTCCTACGAGCAGTACTTC.

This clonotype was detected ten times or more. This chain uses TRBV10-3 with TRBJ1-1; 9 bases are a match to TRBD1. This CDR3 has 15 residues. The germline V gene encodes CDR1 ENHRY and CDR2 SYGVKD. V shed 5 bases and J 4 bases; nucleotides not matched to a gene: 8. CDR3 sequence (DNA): TGTGCCATCAGTTCCCGGACAGGGGAGTTCACTGAAGCTTTCTTT. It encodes CAISSRTGEFTEAFF.

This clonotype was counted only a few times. The CDR3 reads CASSLGQGAGPQHF. Written as DNA, the CDR3 is TGTGCCAGCAGCCTGGGACAGGGCGCAGGGCCCCAGCATTTT. V usage is TRBV11-1 and J usage is TRBJ1-5; TRBD1 agrees at 9 bases. The CDR3 consists of 14 residues. The V gene end was trimmed by 5 bases and the J gene end by 9 bases; junction bases not matched to a gene: 8. Per the germline V gene, CDR1 is SGHAT and CDR2 is FQDESV (reference sequence).

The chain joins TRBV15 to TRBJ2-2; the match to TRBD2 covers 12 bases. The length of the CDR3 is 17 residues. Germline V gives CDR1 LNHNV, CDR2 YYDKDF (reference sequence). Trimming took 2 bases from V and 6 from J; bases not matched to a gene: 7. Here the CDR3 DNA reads TGTGCCACCAGCAGAAGGGGACTAGCGGGTTTTTCCGGGGAGCTGTTTTTT. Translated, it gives CATSRRGLAGFSGELFF. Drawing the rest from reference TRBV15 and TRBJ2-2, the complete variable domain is DAMVIQNPRYQVTQFGKPVTLSCSQTLNHNVMYWYQQKSSQAPKLLFHYYDKDFNNEADTPDNFQSRRPNTSFCFLDIRSPGLGDTAMYLCATSRRGLAGFSGELFFGEGSRLTVL.

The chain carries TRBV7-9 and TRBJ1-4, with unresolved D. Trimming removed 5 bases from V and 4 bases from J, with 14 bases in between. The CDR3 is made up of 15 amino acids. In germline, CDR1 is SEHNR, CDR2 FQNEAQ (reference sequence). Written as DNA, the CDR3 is TGTGCCAGCAGCCCGAGACGGGGAGTTAATGAAAAACTGTTTTTT. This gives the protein CASSPRRGVNEKLFF.

CDR3 loop: CASSRLGVEAQYF. As DNA, the CDR3 is TGTGCCAGCAGCCGCTTGGGGGTGGAGGCCCAGTACTTC. The rearrangement joins TRBV7-6 to TRBJ2-5, with D perhaps given as TRBD1 or TRBD2 (5 bases each). Trimming took off 5 bases at V and 9 bases at J, with 16 bases between the two ends. There are 13 residues in the CDR3. Germline V gene sequence: CDR1 SGHVS, CDR2 FNYEAQ.